This TCR beta chain was documented in a study of cytomegalovirus exposure and HLA in healthy donors. Study-wide points: TCR beta V segments were, for the most part, productive about 87% or about 30% of the time in an earlier analysis.

CDR1 is SNHLY, CDR2 FYNNEI, per germline. V lost 7 bases, J lost 2 bases, and 5 bases lay in between. CDR3 length equals 11 residues. PCR used 60 Vbeta primers and 13 Jbeta primers. The data were produced by immunoSEQ multiplex PCR, yet TCRdb's version contains in-frame clones alone and is incomplete. This table holds 100,000 to 150,000 clones, approximately 80% found once. For this clone: Its antigen is still unknown.

The rearrangement uses TRBV2 and TRBJ1-1; D is undetermined. The material sequenced was PBMCs. The sequence was obtained from a human donor in good health. In DNA, the CDR3 is TGTGCCAGCATTATCAACACTGAAGCTTTCTTT. As protein: CASIINTEAFF.